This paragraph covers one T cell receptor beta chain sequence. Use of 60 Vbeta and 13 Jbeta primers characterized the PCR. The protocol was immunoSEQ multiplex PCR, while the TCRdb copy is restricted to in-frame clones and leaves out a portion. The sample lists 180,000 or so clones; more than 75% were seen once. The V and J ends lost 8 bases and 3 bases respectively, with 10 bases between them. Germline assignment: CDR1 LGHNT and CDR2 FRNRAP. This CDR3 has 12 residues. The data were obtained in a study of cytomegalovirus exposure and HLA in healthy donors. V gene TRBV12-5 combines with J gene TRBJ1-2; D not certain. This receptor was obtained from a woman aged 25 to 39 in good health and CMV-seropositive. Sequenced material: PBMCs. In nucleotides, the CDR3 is TGTGCTAGTCACTCTACGGACTATGGCTACACCTTC. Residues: CASHSTDYGYTF.